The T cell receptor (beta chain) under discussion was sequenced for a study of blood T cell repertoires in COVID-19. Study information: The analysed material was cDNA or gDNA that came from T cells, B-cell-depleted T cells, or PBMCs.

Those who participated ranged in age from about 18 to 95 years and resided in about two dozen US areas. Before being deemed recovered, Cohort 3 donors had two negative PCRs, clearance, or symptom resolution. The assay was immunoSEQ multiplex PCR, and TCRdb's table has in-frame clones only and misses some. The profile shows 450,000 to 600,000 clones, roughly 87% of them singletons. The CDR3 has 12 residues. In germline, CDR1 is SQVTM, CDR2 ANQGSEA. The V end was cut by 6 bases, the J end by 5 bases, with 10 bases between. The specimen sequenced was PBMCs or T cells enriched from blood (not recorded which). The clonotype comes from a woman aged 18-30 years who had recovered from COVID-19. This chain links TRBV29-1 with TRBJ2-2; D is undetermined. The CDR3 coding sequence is TGCAGCGTCCTGTTCAGGACCGGGGAGCTGTTTTTT. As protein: CSVLFRTGELFF.